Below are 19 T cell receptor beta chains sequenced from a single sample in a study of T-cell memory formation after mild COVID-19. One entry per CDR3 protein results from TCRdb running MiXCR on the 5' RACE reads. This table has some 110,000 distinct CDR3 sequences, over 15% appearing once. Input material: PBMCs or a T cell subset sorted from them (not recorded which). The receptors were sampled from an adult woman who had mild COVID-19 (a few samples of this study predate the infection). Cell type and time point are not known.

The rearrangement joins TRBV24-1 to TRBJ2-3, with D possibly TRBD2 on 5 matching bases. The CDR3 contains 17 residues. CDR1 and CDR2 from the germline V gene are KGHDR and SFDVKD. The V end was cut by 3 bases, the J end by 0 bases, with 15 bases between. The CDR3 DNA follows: TGTGCCACCAGTGATCCGACCCCTCCGGGGAGCACAGATACGCAGTATTTT. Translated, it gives CATSDPTPPGSTDTQYF.

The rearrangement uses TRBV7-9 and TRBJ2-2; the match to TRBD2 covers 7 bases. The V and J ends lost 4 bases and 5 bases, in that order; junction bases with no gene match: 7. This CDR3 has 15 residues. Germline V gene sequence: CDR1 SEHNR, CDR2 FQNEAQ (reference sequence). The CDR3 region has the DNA TGTGCCAGCAGCTCAGGACTAGAGATTACCGGGGAGCTGTTTTTT. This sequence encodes CASSSGLEITGELFF.

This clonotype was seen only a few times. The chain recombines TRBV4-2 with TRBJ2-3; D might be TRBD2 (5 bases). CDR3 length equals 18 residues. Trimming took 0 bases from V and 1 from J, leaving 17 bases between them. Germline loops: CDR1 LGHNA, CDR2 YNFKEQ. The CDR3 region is CASSQESPLVVGTDTQYF. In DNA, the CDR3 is TGTGCCAGCAGCCAAGAATCCCCACTAGTGGTCGGCACAGATACGCAGTATTTT.

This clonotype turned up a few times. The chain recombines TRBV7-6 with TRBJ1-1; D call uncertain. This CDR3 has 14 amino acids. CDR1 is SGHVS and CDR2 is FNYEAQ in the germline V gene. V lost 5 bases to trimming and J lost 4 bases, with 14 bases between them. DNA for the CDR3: TGTGCCAGCAGCCGGGGAGGGAGGAGCACTGAAGCTTTCTTT. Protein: CASSRGGRSTEAFF.

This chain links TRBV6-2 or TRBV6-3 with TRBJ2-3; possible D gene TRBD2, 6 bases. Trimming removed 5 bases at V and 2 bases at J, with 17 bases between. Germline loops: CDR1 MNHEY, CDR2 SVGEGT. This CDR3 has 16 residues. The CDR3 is CASSKLAEGYTDTQYF. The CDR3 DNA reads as TGTGCCAGCAGTAAATTAGCGGAGGGGTACACAGATACGCAGTATTTT.

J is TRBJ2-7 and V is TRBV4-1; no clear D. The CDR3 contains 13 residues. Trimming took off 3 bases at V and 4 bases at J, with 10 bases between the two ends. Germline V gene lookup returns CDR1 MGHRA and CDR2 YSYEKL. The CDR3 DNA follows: TGCGCCAGCAGCCACACCCCCGAATACGAGCAGTACTTC. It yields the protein CASSHTPEYEQYF.

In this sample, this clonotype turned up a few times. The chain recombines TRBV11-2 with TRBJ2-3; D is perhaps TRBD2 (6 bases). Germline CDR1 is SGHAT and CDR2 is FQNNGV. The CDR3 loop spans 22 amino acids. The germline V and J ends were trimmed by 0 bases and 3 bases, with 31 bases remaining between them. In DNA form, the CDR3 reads TGTGCCAGCAGCTTAGACGTGGCGGGTAGCGGCCCCATGCCCGATCCGACAGATACGCAGTATTTT. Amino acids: CASSLDVAGSGPMPDPTDTQYF.

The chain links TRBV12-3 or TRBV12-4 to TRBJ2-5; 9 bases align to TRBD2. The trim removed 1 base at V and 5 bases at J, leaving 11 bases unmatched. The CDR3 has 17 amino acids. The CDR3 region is CASSLDVAAGGRETQYF. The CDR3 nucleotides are TGTGCCAGCAGTTTAGATGTGGCAGCGGGAGGCAGGGAGACCCAGTACTTC.

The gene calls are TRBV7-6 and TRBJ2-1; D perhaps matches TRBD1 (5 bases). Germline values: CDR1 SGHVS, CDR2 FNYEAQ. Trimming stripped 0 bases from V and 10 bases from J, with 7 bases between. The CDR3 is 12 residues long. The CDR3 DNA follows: TGTGCCAGCAGCTTAGCGGGGCAGGAGCAGTTCTTC. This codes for CASSLAGQEQFF.

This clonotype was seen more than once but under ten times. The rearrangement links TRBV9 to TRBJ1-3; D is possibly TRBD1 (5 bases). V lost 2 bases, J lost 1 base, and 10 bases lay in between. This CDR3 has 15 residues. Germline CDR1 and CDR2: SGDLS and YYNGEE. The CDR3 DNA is TGTGCCAGCAGCGTCGGGACTTCGTCTGGAAACACCATATATTTT. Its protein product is CASSVGTSSGNTIYF.

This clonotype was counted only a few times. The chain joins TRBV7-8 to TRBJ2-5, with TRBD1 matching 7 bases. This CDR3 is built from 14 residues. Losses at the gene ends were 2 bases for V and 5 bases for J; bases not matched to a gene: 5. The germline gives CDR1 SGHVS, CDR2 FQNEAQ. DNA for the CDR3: TGTGCCAGCAGCTTACTAGGGGGCTGGGAGACCCAGTACTTC. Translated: CASSLLGGWETQYF.

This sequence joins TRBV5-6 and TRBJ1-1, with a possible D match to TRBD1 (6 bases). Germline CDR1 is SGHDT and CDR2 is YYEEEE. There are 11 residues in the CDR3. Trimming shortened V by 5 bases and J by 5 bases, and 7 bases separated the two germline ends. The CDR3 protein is CASRQGTEAFF. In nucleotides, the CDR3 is TGTGCCAGCAGGCAGGGGACTGAAGCTTTCTTT. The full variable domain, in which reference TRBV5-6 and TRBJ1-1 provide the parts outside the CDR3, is DAGVTQSPTHLIKTRGQQVTLRCSPKSGHDTVSWYQQALGQGPQFIFQYYEEEERQRGNFPDRFSGHQFPNYSSELNVNALLLGDSALYLCASRQGTEAFFGQGTRLTVV.

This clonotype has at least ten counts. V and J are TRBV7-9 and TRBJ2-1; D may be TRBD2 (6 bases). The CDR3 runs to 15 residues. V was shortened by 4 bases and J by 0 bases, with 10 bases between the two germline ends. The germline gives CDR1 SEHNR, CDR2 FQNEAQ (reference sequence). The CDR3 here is CASSSGLFSYNEQFF. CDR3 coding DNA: TGTGCCAGCAGCTCGGGACTGTTCTCCTACAATGAGCAGTTCTTC.

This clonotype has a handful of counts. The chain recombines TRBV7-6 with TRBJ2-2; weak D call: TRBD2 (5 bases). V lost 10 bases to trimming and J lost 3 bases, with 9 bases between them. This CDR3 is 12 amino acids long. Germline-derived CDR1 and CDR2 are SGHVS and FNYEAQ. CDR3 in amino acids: CATGVYTGELFF. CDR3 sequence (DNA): TGTGCCACCGGGGTGTACACCGGGGAGCTGTTTTTT.

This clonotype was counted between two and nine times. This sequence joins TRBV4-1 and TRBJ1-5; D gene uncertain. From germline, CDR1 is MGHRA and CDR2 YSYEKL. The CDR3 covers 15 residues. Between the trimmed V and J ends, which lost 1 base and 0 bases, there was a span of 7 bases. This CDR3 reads CASSQGPSSNQPQHF. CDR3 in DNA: TGCGCCAGCAGCCAAGGACCTAGTAGCAATCAGCCCCAGCATTTT.

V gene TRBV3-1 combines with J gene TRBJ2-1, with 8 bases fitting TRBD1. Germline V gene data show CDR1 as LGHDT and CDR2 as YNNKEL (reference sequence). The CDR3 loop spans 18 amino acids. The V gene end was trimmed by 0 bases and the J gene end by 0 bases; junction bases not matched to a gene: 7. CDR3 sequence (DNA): TGTGCCAGCAGCCAAGATCCGGACAGGGTATACTCCTACAATGAGCAGTTCTTC. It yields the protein CASSQDPDRVYSYNEQFF.

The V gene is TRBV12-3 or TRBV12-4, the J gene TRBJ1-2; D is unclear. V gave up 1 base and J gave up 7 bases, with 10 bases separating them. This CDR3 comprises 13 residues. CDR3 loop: CASSLVGYSGYTF. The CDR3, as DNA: TGTGCCAGCAGTTTAGTGGGTTACAGTGGCTACACCTTC.

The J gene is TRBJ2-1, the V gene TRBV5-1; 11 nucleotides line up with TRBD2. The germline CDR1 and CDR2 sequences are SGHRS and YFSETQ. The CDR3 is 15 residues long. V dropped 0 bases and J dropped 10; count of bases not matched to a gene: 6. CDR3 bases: TGCGCCAGCAGCTTGGCGGGGACTAGCGGACCGGAGCAGTTCTTC. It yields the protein CASSLAGTSGPEQFF.

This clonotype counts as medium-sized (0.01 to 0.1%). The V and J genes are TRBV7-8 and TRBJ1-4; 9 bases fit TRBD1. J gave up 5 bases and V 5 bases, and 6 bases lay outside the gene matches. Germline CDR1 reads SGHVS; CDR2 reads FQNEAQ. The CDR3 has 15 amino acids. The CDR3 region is CASSQGGQGNEKLFF. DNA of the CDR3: TGTGCCAGCAGCCAAGGCGGACAGGGGAATGAAAAACTGTTTTTT. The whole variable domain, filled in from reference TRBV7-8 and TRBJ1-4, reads GAGVSQSPRYKVAKRGQDVALRCDPISGHVSLFWYQQALGQGPEFLTYFQNEAQLDKSGLPSDRFFAERPEGSVSTLKIQRTQQEDSAVYLCASSQGGQGNEKLFFGSGTQLSVL.